These 25 T cell receptor beta chains share one sample of origin, sequenced in a study of OX40 agonist ivuxolimab in advanced cancers. The data were produced by immunoSEQ multiplex PCR, yet TCRdb's version contains in-frame clones alone and is incomplete. The profile shows tens of thousands of clones, about 90% of them singletons. Material: CD4+ or CD8+ T cells sorted from blood, obtained in a trial of the OX40 agonist ivuxolimab. The receptors were gathered from an adult with an advanced solid tumor such as melanoma, head and neck, liver or kidney cancer.

The genes are TRBV30 and TRBJ1-3; the D is unclear. Trimming cost V 4 bases and J 0 bases, with 10 bases left between them. Germline CDR1 is GTSNPN and CDR2 is SVGIG (reference sequence). The CDR3 loop spans 14 amino acids. The DNA of the CDR3 is TGTGCCTGGAATGAGGGTAGCTCTGGAAACACCATATATTTT. Protein product: CAWNEGSSGNTIYF.

The rearrangement links TRBV10-1 to TRBJ2-2; 7 bases map to TRBD2. The germline CDR1 and CDR2 sequences are WNHNN and SYGVQD (reference sequence). With V trimmed by 3 bases and J by 1 base, 5 bases remained unmatched. CDR3 length: 16 amino acids. DNA of the CDR3: TGCGCCAGCAGTGAATGGGGGGGAGAGAACACCGGGGAGCTGTTTTTT. Residues: CASSEWGGENTGELFF.

The chain is built from TRBV2 and TRBJ2-3; the D call may be TRBD1 or TRBD2 (6 bases each). The V end was cut by 5 bases, the J end by 3 bases, with 12 bases between. CDR3 length: 14 residues. Looked up from germline, CDR1 is SNHLY and CDR2 is FYNNEI. CDR3 nucleotides: TGTGCCAGCAGTAGGGGGGCCGGGACAGATACGCAGTATTTT. It specifies CASSRGAGTDTQYF.

This clone came up once. The chain combines TRBV5-1 with TRBJ1-2, with TRBD1 matching over 9 bases. This CDR3 comprises 13 residues. Germline loops: CDR1 SGHRS, CDR2 YFSETQ. The trim removed 4 bases at V and 7 bases at J, leaving 5 bases unmatched. The CDR3 DNA sequence: TGCGCCAGCAGCCCCGGGACAGGGTCTGGCTACACCTTC. This codes for CASSPGTGSGYTF.

This clone came up a few times. The chain is built from TRBV2 and TRBJ1-5; D remains ambiguous. The germline V gene has CDR1 SNHLY and CDR2 FYNNEI. V was shortened by 2 bases and J by 1 base, with 9 bases between the two germline ends. This CDR3 is built from 15 residues. The CDR3 bases are TGTGCCAGCAGTGAAAACGTACTGAGCAATCAGCCCCAGCATTTT. It specifies CASSENVLSNQPQHF.

The V and J genes are TRBV28 and TRBJ1-2, with unresolved D. Germline V gene sequence: CDR1 MDHEN, CDR2 SYDVKM. The V end lost 2 bases, the J end lost 7 bases, and 5 bases lay between the germline ends. The CDR3 is 11 residues long. In DNA form, the CDR3 reads TGTGCCAGCAGTTTAGAGTTTGGCTACACCTTC. Translated, it gives CASSLEFGYTF.

This chain links TRBV19 with TRBJ1-1; D gene ambiguous. Germline V gene data show CDR1 as LNHDA and CDR2 as SQIVND (reference sequence). Deletions cut 5 bases from V and 7 bases from J, with 11 bases between. This CDR3 has 12 amino acids. CDR3: CASSPPSVEAFF. As DNA, the CDR3 is TGTGCCAGTAGTCCGCCGTCCGTTGAAGCTTTCTTT.

CDR3 sequence reads: CASSALAGGIQYF. In DNA, the CDR3 is TGTGCCAGCAGCGCTCTAGCGGGGGGGATTCAGTACTTC. The chain uses TRBV9 and TRBJ2-4, with 12 bases lining up with TRBD2. V lost 3 bases, J lost 10 bases, and 2 bases stayed unmatched. Looked up from germline, CDR1 is SGDLS and CDR2 is YYNGEE. The CDR3 is made up of 13 amino acids.

The chain uses TRBV5-4 and TRBJ1-5; D possibly corresponds to TRBD1 (6 bases). Germline loops: CDR1 SGHNT, CDR2 YYREEE (reference sequence). Trimming pared 3 bases from V and 0 bases from J, leaving 19 bases between. This CDR3 has 18 amino acids. The CDR3 loop is CASSYSTGTPFSNQPQHF. CDR3 sequence (DNA): TGTGCCAGCAGCTACTCGACCGGGACACCTTTTAGCAATCAGCCCCAGCATTTT.

The genes are TRBV28 and TRBJ1-1, with D tentatively TRBD1 (5 bases). CDR3 length: 14 amino acids. The germline V gene has CDR1 MDHEN and CDR2 SYDVKM. The V end was cut by 6 bases, the J end by 2 bases, with 13 bases between. CDR3 DNA: TGTGCCAGCAGGGTCCCGACAGTCAACACTGAAGCTTTCTTT. It translates to CASRVPTVNTEAFF.

The chain combines TRBV19 with TRBJ2-1, with D tentatively TRBD2 (7 bases). CDR1 and CDR2 (germline): LNHDA, SQIVND (reference sequence). The CDR3 loop spans 14 amino acids. The V end was cut by 11 bases, the J end by 0 bases, with 14 bases between. The CDR3 DNA reads as TGTGCCTGTCGGGCGGGGGCCTCCTACAATGAGCAGTTCTTC. Translated: CACRAGASYNEQFF. Full variable domain (missing parts from reference TRBV19 and TRBJ2-1): DGGITQSPKYLFRKEGQNVTLSCEQNLNHDAMYWYRQDPGQGLRLIYYSQIVNDFQKGDIAEGYSVSREKKESFPLTVTSAQKNPTAFYLCACRAGASYNEQFFGPGTRLTVL.

This chain joins TRBV7-9 and TRBJ1-5, with 10 nucleotides matching TRBD1. Looked up from germline, CDR1 is SEHNR and CDR2 is FQNEAQ (reference sequence). This CDR3 is 16 amino acids long. V gave up 1 base and J gave up 5 bases; unmatched junction bases: 5. The CDR3 is CASSLVGQGLYQPQHF. As DNA, the CDR3 is TGTGCCAGCAGCTTAGTGGGACAGGGGCTTTATCAGCCCCAGCATTTT.

This clone was seen only a few times. The chain is built from TRBV18 and TRBJ1-5, with D perhaps TRBD1 (5 bases). V lost 6 bases and J 5 bases, leaving 14 bases between the germline ends. Germline V gene sequence: CDR1 KGHSH, CDR2 LQKENI. The CDR3 is 14 amino acids. CDR3 coding DNA: TGTGCCAGCTCCGGGGGAGGGGCCCATCAGCCCCAGCATTTT. Translated: CASSGGGAHQPQHF.

The chain couples TRBV12-5 to TRBJ1-6; perhaps TRBD1 as D (5 bases). This CDR3 has 14 residues. Germline CDR1 is LGHNT and CDR2 is FRNRAP. V dropped 2 bases and J dropped 8 bases, with 10 bases sitting between them. In nucleotides, the CDR3 is TGTGCTAGTGGTTTGCGGGGCGAGGATTCACCCCTCCACTTT. The encoded protein is CASGLRGEDSPLHF.

The chain couples TRBV7-9 to TRBJ1-4; D ambiguous. The CDR3 is made up of 15 amino acids. The germline V gene encodes CDR1 SEHNR and CDR2 FQNEAQ (reference sequence). Between the trimmed V and J ends, which lost 0 bases and 4 bases, there was a span of 9 bases. The chain's CDR3 is CASSLAGGSNEKLFF. As DNA, the CDR3 is TGTGCCAGCAGCTTAGCCGGAGGAAGTAATGAAAAACTGTTTTTT.

The CDR3 reads CASSKDRGDEQYF. In DNA, the CDR3 is TGTGCCAGTAGTAAGGACAGGGGAGACGAGCAGTACTTC. The V gene is TRBV19, the J gene TRBJ2-7, with 9 bases that match TRBD1. Germline assignment: CDR1 LNHDA and CDR2 SQIVND (reference sequence). After removal of 4 bases from V and 5 bases from J, the junction contained 3 bases not matched to a gene. This CDR3 region has 13 residues.

The chain recombines TRBV27 with TRBJ2-3, with TRBD1 matching over 9 bases. Trimming removed 3 bases from V and 0 bases from J; junction bases left unmatched: 13. Germline V gene sequence: CDR1 MNHEY, CDR2 SMNVEV (reference sequence). The CDR3 has 19 amino acids. CDR3 residues: CASSLTGGTLAGSTDTQYF. The CDR3 DNA follows: TGTGCCAGCAGTTTGACAGGGGGGACTCTTGCGGGGAGCACAGATACGCAGTATTTT.

The gene calls are TRBV7-2 and TRBJ1-6; 7 nucleotides match TRBD1. The CDR3 is made up of 16 amino acids. Germline trimming cut 5 bases from V and 9 bases from J; bases unmatched to any gene: 13. Germline values: CDR1 SGHTA, CDR2 FQGNSA. The CDR3 DNA reads as TGTGCCAGCAGCCTAAAACTCGGGACAGAAGGTTCACCCCTCCACTTT. As protein: CASSLKLGTEGSPLHF.

With regard to this clone: An end of the junction does not agree with germline; a read error may underlie this. The V and J genes are TRBV6-5 and TRBJ2-1; either TRBD1 or TRBD2 may fit D (6 bases each). The CDR3 loop spans 14 amino acids. Germline CDR1 MNHEY, CDR2 SVGAGI. The CDR3 protein is CASSYRGRSNERFF. CDR3 coding DNA: TGTGCCAGCAGTTACCGGGGGCGTTCGAATGAGCGGTTCTTC.

The chain couples TRBV7-9 to TRBJ1-1, with TRBD1 identical over 9 bases. Germline V gene data show CDR1 as SEHNR and CDR2 as FQNEAQ (reference sequence). Trimming at V came to 1 base and at J to 1 base, leaving 10 bases not matched to a gene. The CDR3 has 18 residues. DNA of the CDR3: TGTGCCAGCAGCTTAGTAACCGGGACAGGGCCCAAGAACACTGAAGCTTTCTTT. Its protein is CASSLVTGTGPKNTEAFF.

The chain employs TRBV7-8 and TRBJ2-5; 9 nucleotides agree with TRBD2. Germline CDR1 and CDR2: SGHVS and FQNEAQ. V shed 5 bases and J 5 bases; nucleotides not matched to a gene: 9. The CDR3 has 15 residues. CDR3 coding DNA: TGTGCCAGCAGCGGAGGCGGGGGGGTTAGGGAGACCCAGTACTTC. This codes for CASSGGGGVRETQYF.

J is TRBJ2-3 and V is TRBV5-1; perhaps TRBD1 as D (5 bases). The CDR3 loop spans 16 amino acids. Trimming shortened V by 0 bases and J by 4 bases, and 15 bases separated the two germline ends. The germline CDR1 and CDR2 sequences are SGHRS and YFSETQ. The chain's CDR3 is CASSLGPLGAADTQYF. The CDR3 DNA follows: TGCGCCAGCAGCTTGGGGCCGCTAGGGGCGGCAGATACGCAGTATTTT.

The rearrangement links TRBV4-1 to TRBJ1-1; 7 nucleotides align to TRBD1. Losses at the gene ends were 2 bases for V and 0 bases for J; bases not matched to a gene: 6. Looked up from germline, CDR1 is MGHRA and CDR2 is YSYEKL. There are 16 residues in the CDR3. CDR3 loop: CASSQLRDSLNTEAFF. The CDR3 DNA sequence: TGCGCCAGCAGCCAACTAAGGGACAGTCTGAACACTGAAGCTTTCTTT.

There are a few counts of this clone. The V and J genes are TRBV19 and TRBJ1-1, with D possibly TRBD1 on 5 matching bases. The CDR3 extends over 12 amino acids. The V gene lost 6 bases and the J gene lost 4 bases, with 9 bases spanning the gap. The germline gives CDR1 LNHDA, CDR2 SQIVND (reference sequence). The CDR3 region has the DNA TGTGCCAGTAGGGGGAGGGGCACTGAAGCTTTCTTT. It is translated as CASRGRGTEAFF.

This sequence joins TRBV7-8 and TRBJ2-2, with D hard to call. Germline V gene data show CDR1 as SGHVS and CDR2 as FQNEAQ. Trimming cost V 1 base and J 4 bases, with 7 bases left between them. The CDR3 extends over 14 amino acids. CDR3 in amino acids: CASSLDQSTGELFF. The CDR3 DNA sequence: TGTGCCAGCAGCTTAGATCAGAGCACCGGGGAGCTGTTTTTT. The full variable domain, rest sourced from reference TRBV7-8 and TRBJ2-2, is GAGVSQSPRYKVAKRGQDVALRCDPISGHVSLFWYQQALGQGPEFLTYFQNEAQLDKSGLPSDRFFAERPEGSVSTLKIQRTQQEDSAVYLCASSLDQSTGELFFGEGSRLTVL.